Presented here are 22 T cell receptor beta chains from one specimen sequenced in a study. From the RT-PCR reads, TCRdb called clonotypes with MiXCR, one entry per CDR3 protein. The sample holds almost 700,000 distinct CDR3 sequences, approximately 15% seen once. Sequencing input: memory CD4+ T cells from blood. The receptors come from a female donor in good health, serving as a healthy control.

The rearrangement uses TRBV5-1 and TRBJ2-7; TRBD1 agrees at 10 bases. Germline V lookup: CDR1 SGHRS, CDR2 YFSETQ. V trimming: 2 bases; J trimming: 5 bases; junction bases outside the gene matches: 7. This CDR3 region has 15 residues. The CDR3 here is CASSLTGTGVDEQYF. CDR3 nucleotide sequence: TGCGCCAGCAGCTTAACCGGGACAGGGGTAGACGAGCAGTACTTC.

At least ten counts were recorded for this clonotype. The chain links TRBV20-1 to TRBJ1-2; D not certain. Germline assignment: CDR1 DFQATT and CDR2 SNEGSKA (reference sequence). The CDR3 sequence is 11 residues long. The V end lost 6 bases, the J end lost 6 bases, and 11 bases lay between the germline ends. The CDR3 region has the DNA TGCAGTGCGCAGACGAAGGATGGCTACACCTTC. The encoded protein is CSAQTKDGYTF.

This clonotype was seen repeatedly, ten times or more. V gene TRBV7-2 combines with J gene TRBJ2-1, with D maybe TRBD2 (6 bases). The length of the CDR3 is 15 residues. Trimming shortened V by 6 bases and J by 9 bases, and 21 bases separated the two germline ends. The germline V gene has CDR1 SGHTA and CDR2 FQGNSA. The CDR3 spells CASRGGTAGGLEQFF. The CDR3 bases are TGTGCCAGCAGGGGTGGGACTGCCGGAGGACTTGAGCAGTTCTTC.

The V gene is TRBV20-1, the J gene TRBJ2-3; D call uncertain. In germline, CDR1 is DFQATT, CDR2 SNEGSKA (reference sequence). The CDR3 sequence is 14 residues long. Trimming removed 6 bases from V and 5 bases from J, with 18 bases in between. The DNA for the CDR3 is TGCAGTGCCCACGCTGTGTATTTTAAAGATACGCAGTATTTT. It yields the protein CSAHAVYFKDTQYF.

This clonotype was counted ten times or more. This chain joins TRBV12-3 or TRBV12-4 and TRBJ2-7, with D perhaps being TRBD1 or TRBD2 (5 bases each). The V end was cut by 6 bases, the J end by 6 bases, with 21 bases between. The CDR3 runs 15 residues. This chain's CDR3 is CASRGTDQLSGEQYF. The CDR3 bases are TGTGCCAGCAGGGGGACGGACCAACTCTCCGGCGAGCAGTACTTC.

Many counts were recorded for this clonotype. CDR3 DNA sequence: TGTGCCAGCAGCTTAGCGGGTAGCGGGAGGGCCAAGAATGAGCAGTTCTTC. Translated, it gives CASSLAGSGRAKNEQFF. The V call is TRBV7-8, the J call TRBJ2-1; the match to TRBD2 covers 11 bases. Losses at the gene ends were 0 bases for V and 7 bases for J; bases not matched to a gene: 8. From germline, CDR1 is SGHVS and CDR2 FQNEAQ. The CDR3 loop spans 17 amino acids. Filled out from reference TRBV7-8 and TRBJ2-1, the complete variable domain reads GAGVSQSPRYKVAKRGQDVALRCDPISGHVSLFWYQQALGQGPEFLTYFQNEAQLDKSGLPSDRFFAERPEGSVSTLKIQRTQQEDSAVYLCASSLAGSGRAKNEQFFGPGTRLTVL.

The chain uses TRBV4-2 and TRBJ2-3, with 8 nucleotides matching TRBD2. Germline values: CDR1 LGHNA, CDR2 YNFKEQ. CDR3 length: 17 residues. V shed 0 bases, J shed 6 bases, and the junction held 11 bases outside the gene matches. This CDR3 is CASSQERAGVGLDTQYF. DNA of the CDR3: TGTGCCAGCAGCCAAGAACGAGCGGGAGTAGGGTTGGATACGCAGTATTTT.

The CDR3 region has the DNA TGCAGTGCTAGAGATCTTAGGAGAGGGAAGAACACTGAAGCTTTCTTT. It specifies CSARDLRRGKNTEAFF. The chain employs TRBV20-1 and TRBJ1-1; D ambiguous. The germline gives CDR1 DFQATT, CDR2 SNEGSKA (reference sequence). Trimming pared 0 bases from V and 1 base from J, leaving 15 bases between. This CDR3 has 16 amino acids.

This clonotype showed up just a few times. This rearrangement joins TRBV18 to TRBJ2-5; D is undetermined. The V end was cut by 5 bases, the J end by 5 bases, with 12 bases between. The CDR3 covers 13 residues. From germline, CDR1 is KGHSH and CDR2 LQKENI. The CDR3 nucleotides read TGTGCCAGCTCATACCAAGACGGGGAGACCCAGTACTTC. Its protein is CASSYQDGETQYF.

This clonotype was observed at least ten times. This chain uses TRBV4-3 with TRBJ1-5; no firm D call. CDR3 size: 14 residues. The germline V and J ends were trimmed by 4 bases and 3 bases, with 10 bases remaining between them. CDR1 is LGHNA and CDR2 is YSLEER in the germline V gene. Here the CDR3 DNA reads TGCGCCAGCAGCCCTACCCCTAACAATCAGCCCCAGCATTTT. Its protein is CASSPTPNNQPQHF.

This chain connects TRBV30 to TRBJ2-1; D is undetermined. Trimming left V 3 bases short and J 0 bases short, with 12 bases between. The CDR3 covers 15 residues. Germline V gives CDR1 GTSNPN, CDR2 SVGIG (reference sequence). The CDR3, as DNA: TGTGCCTGGAGGCGACTTGCCAGCTCCTACAATGAGCAGTTCTTC. Its protein is CAWRRLASSYNEQFF.

This sequence joins TRBV14 and TRBJ1-3; D is ambiguous. Trimming took off 3 bases at V and 2 bases at J, with 8 bases between the two ends. The V gene's germline CDR1 is SGHDN and CDR2 FVKESK. This CDR3 contains 14 residues. The DNA for the CDR3 is TGTGCCAGCAGCCACAGGACCGCTGGAAACACCATATATTTT. Translated, it gives CASSHRTAGNTIYF.

In regard to this clonotype: This may come from a read error, since a much larger clone is one base off. Given the absence of the conserved phenylalanine or tryptophan at the CDR3 end, a read error is likely. This chain connects TRBV7-2 to TRBJ2-2; D is undetermined. The CDR3 has 14 amino acids. Trimming took off 5 bases at V and 3 bases at J, with 10 bases between the two ends. CDR1 SGHTA and CDR2 FQGNSA come from the germline V gene. The CDR3 DNA sequence: TGTGCCAGCAGCCCGGACGAATACACCGGGGAGCTGTTTTCT. It specifies CASSPDEYTGELFS.

The V gene is TRBV20-1, the J gene TRBJ1-5; D is unresolved. Per germline, CDR1 DFQATT and CDR2 SNEGSKA (reference sequence). The ends were cut back, 3 bases at V and 0 bases at J, with 18 bases in the middle. The CDR3 spans 17 residues. The CDR3 DNA reads TGCAGTGCTAGTCTCGGCCGGACGGGCTATAGCAATCAGCCCCAGCATTTT. This encodes CSASLGRTGYSNQPQHF.

J is TRBJ2-2 and V is TRBV4-3; D perhaps matches TRBD2 (6 bases). The CDR3 consists of 13 residues. The germline V gene has CDR1 LGHNA and CDR2 YSLEER. V dropped 0 bases and J dropped 13 bases, with 12 bases sitting between them. The CDR3 region is CASSQEPMRGLFF. Here the CDR3 DNA reads TGCGCCAGCAGCCAAGAACCCATGCGGGGGCTGTTTTTT.

The gene calls are TRBV5-6 and TRBJ2-7, with D unresolved. The CDR3 totals 14 residues. In germline, CDR1 is SGHDT, CDR2 YYEEEE. Trimming pared 4 bases from V and 0 bases from J, leaving 11 bases between. The DNA for the CDR3 is TGTGCCAGCAGCGATGCAAAAGGCTCCTACGAGCAGTACTTC. Amino acid sequence: CASSDAKGSYEQYF.

This chain connects TRBV5-1 to TRBJ1-3; D is uncertain. CDR1 and CDR2 from the germline V gene are SGHRS and YFSETQ. This CDR3 is 16 amino acids long. V was shortened by 0 bases and J by 0 bases, with 10 bases between the two germline ends. The CDR3 sequence is CASSLGVDDSGNTIYF. CDR3 in DNA: TGCGCCAGCAGCTTGGGCGTGGACGACTCTGGAAACACCATATATTTT.

This clonotype has a handful of counts. This chain uses TRBV7-2 with TRBJ2-7; no definite D call. V was trimmed by 5 bases and J by 7 bases, leaving 12 bases between them. There are 12 residues in the CDR3. Per germline, CDR1 SGHTA and CDR2 FQGNSA. CDR3 nucleotides: TGTGCCAGCAGCCCCTATTTTTCAGAGCAGTACTTC. Encoded protein: CASSPYFSEQYF.

There are many counts of this clonotype. The chain is built from TRBV24-1 and TRBJ1-5; D is undetermined. Germline V lookup: CDR1 KGHDR, CDR2 SFDVKD. The CDR3 contains 16 residues. V was pared by 3 bases and J by 0 bases, with 11 bases between. The CDR3 spells CATSDRGLNSNQPQHF. CDR3 in DNA: TGTGCCACCAGTGATCGAGGTCTGAATAGCAATCAGCCCCAGCATTTT.

Many counts were recorded for this clonotype. V is TRBV20-1 and J is TRBJ2-7; D gene ambiguous. The V gene's germline CDR1 is DFQATT and CDR2 SNEGSKA (reference sequence). The ends were cut back, 0 bases at V and 3 bases at J, with 9 bases in the middle. The CDR3 extends over 13 amino acids. DNA for the CDR3: TGCAGTGCTAGAGATTCGAGCATCTACGAGCAGTACTTC. It yields the protein CSARDSSIYEQYF.

This clonotype turned up a few times. The rearrangement links TRBV24-1 to TRBJ1-3, with D unresolved. Germline V gene sequence: CDR1 KGHDR, CDR2 SFDVKD. The V gene lost 9 bases and the J gene lost 1 base, with 12 bases spanning the gap. This CDR3 region has 14 residues. The CDR3 sequence is CATGPGRSGNTIYF. In DNA, the CDR3 is TGTGCCACCGGCCCCGGTAGGTCTGGAAACACCATATATTTT.

The J gene is TRBJ2-2, the V gene TRBV5-5; 7 nucleotides align to TRBD1. The V gene end was trimmed by 2 bases and the J gene end by 5 bases; junction bases not matched to a gene: 9. CDR3 length: 16 amino acids. Germline V lookup: CDR1 SGHKS, CDR2 YYEKEE (reference sequence). This chain's CDR3 is CASSLRQGNLTGELFF. CDR3 DNA sequence: TGTGCCAGCAGCTTAAGACAGGGAAATTTGACCGGGGAGCTGTTTTTT.